The 32 T cell receptor beta chains below all came from one sample that was sequenced in a study of blood T cell repertoires in COVID-19. Method: immunoSEQ multiplex PCR; TCRdb's copy keeps in-frame clones and lacks some. Of around 100,000 clones in the sample, 70% to 90% are singletons; the top ten hold about 3%. The sequencing sample was made of peripheral blood. The receptors stem from a human donor in a cohort sampled during active COVID-19.

The chain joins TRBV21-1 to TRBJ2-7; TRBD2 was called by the table and not checked on the DNA. TRBV21-1 is flagged as a pseudogene. CDR3 size: 15 residues. The CDR3 here is CASSSPGTGTYEQYF. CDR3 sequence (DNA): TGTGCCAGCAGCTCCCCTGGCACGGGAACCTACGAGCAGTACTTC.

V and J are TRBV12-3 or TRBV12-4 and TRBJ1-4; 7 bases are a match to TRBD1. The V gene end was trimmed by 5 bases and the J gene end by 8 bases; junction bases not matched to a gene: 5. CDR3 length: 13 residues. CDR3 in amino acids: CASSLGQAEKLFF. CDR3 in DNA: TGTGCCAGCAGTCTCGGACAGGCGGAAAAACTGTTTTTT.

V gene TRBV6-1 combines with J gene TRBJ1-2, with D maybe TRBD1 (6 bases). Trimming shortened V by 0 bases and J by 2 bases, and 10 bases separated the two germline ends. This CDR3 contains 15 residues. Germline-derived CDR1 and CDR2 are MNHNS and SASEGT. CDR3 bases: TGTGCCAGCAGTGAAGCGCTTCAGGGGAACTATGGCTACACCTTC. This sequence encodes CASSEALQGNYGYTF.

The gene calls are TRBV3-1 (or the pseudogene TRBV3-2) and TRBJ1-3; the match to TRBD1 covers 7 bases. The CDR3 contains 16 residues. Germline trimming cut 2 bases from V and 4 bases from J; bases unmatched to any gene: 8. CDR1 is LGHDT and CDR2 is YNNKEL in the germline V gene (reference sequence). The CDR3 nucleotides read TGTGCCAGCAGCCAACGACAGGGAGAAGTCGGAAACACCATATATTTT. Its translation: CASSQRQGEVGNTIYF.

This chain uses TRBV2 with TRBJ2-2; maybe TRBD1 (6 bases). This CDR3 is built from 18 residues. CDR1 is SNHLY, CDR2 FYNNEI, per germline. Trimming took off 0 bases at V and 0 bases at J, with 14 bases between the two ends. CDR3: CASSEAARTGTNTGELFF. CDR3 sequence (DNA): TGTGCCAGCAGTGAAGCAGCCCGAACAGGGACGAACACCGGGGAGCTGTTTTTT.

The chain recombines TRBV2 with TRBJ1-2, with D unclear. The CDR3 is 13 amino acids. The V end lost 5 bases, the J end lost 4 bases, and 11 bases lay between the germline ends. Germline values: CDR1 SNHLY, CDR2 FYNNEI. The CDR3 loop reads CASSPQLFYGYTF. CDR3 nucleotides: TGTGCCAGCAGTCCACAGCTATTCTATGGCTACACCTTC.

The chain is built from TRBV9 and TRBJ1-1, with 11 bases matching TRBD1. J lost 3 bases, V lost 4 bases, and 5 bases had no gene match. Germline V lookup: CDR1 SGDLS, CDR2 YYNGEE. This CDR3 comprises 15 residues. The CDR3 nucleotides read TGTGCCAGCAGCCCTCGGACAGGGGGCCACACTGAAGCTTTCTTT. Translating gives CASSPRTGGHTEAFF.

This clone was found a few times. The DNA for the CDR3 is TGCGCCAGCAGTGATAAGCAGGGGGCTCACAATGAGCAGTTCTTC. It encodes CASSDKQGAHNEQFF. This chain joins TRBV10-1 and TRBJ2-1; TRBD1 aligns across 8 bases. CDR1 is WNHNN and CDR2 is SYGVQD in the germline V gene (reference sequence). The CDR3 totals 15 residues. The V gene end was trimmed by 3 bases and the J gene end by 5 bases; junction bases not matched to a gene: 6.

The rearrangement joins TRBV7-2 to TRBJ2-5, with TRBD2 matching 7 bases. The CDR3 has 15 amino acids. CDR1 and CDR2 (germline): SGHTA, FQGNSA. Germline trimming cut 5 bases from V and 2 bases from J; bases unmatched to any gene: 8. CDR3 bases: TGTGCCAGCAGCCGCGGGGGAACGATGCAAGAGACCCAGTACTTC. The encoded protein is CASSRGGTMQETQYF.

The table lists this clone with a few counts. This chain links TRBV6-4 with TRBJ2-3, with D possibly TRBD1 on 6 matching bases. The CDR3 loop spans 15 amino acids. Germline V CDR1 and CDR2: MRHNA, SNTAGT. Trimming cost V 5 bases and J 3 bases, with 15 bases left between them. CDR3 DNA sequence: TGTGCCAGCAGTAAATCACAGGGTGAGACAGATACGCAGTATTTT. Protein product: CASSKSQGETDTQYF.

CDR3 loop: CASSQAWQRGQDDRGYTF. The CDR3 DNA reads as TGTGCCAGCAGCCAAGCGTGGCAGAGGGGACAGGATGATCGGGGCTACACCTTC. This sequence joins TRBV3-1 (or the pseudogene TRBV3-2) and TRBJ1-2, with TRBD1 matching 8 bases. The CDR3 extends over 18 amino acids. V was pared by 1 base and J by 8 bases, with 18 bases of the junction left unmatched. CDR1 is LGHDT and CDR2 is YNNKEL in the germline V gene (reference sequence).

This chain joins TRBV11-3 and TRBJ2-7; maybe TRBD2 (6 bases). Trimming stripped 3 bases from V and 4 bases from J, with 13 bases between. CDR1 and CDR2 from the germline V gene are SGHNT and YENEEA. The CDR3 has 14 amino acids. In nucleotides, the CDR3 is TGTGCCAGCAGCTTGAACGCGGGACCATACGAGCAGTACTTC. It is translated as CASSLNAGPYEQYF.

CDR3 loop: CASSQYDRGGNGYTF. The DNA of the CDR3 is TGTGCCAGCAGTCAATACGACAGGGGGGGAAATGGCTACACCTTC. The V and J genes are TRBV28 and TRBJ1-2; 9 nucleotides line up with TRBD1. V gave up 5 bases and J gave up 6 bases; unmatched junction bases: 10. Germline V gene lookup returns CDR1 MDHEN and CDR2 SYDVKM. The CDR3 is 15 residues long.

CDR3 DNA sequence: TGTGCCAGCAGGGGGGACAGGGTAGGCCAAGAGCAGTACTTC. It codes for CASRGDRVGQEQYF. This chain links TRBV6-5 with TRBJ2-7, with 9 positions matching TRBD1. The CDR3 runs 14 residues. CDR1 is MNHEY, CDR2 SVGAGI, per germline. V dropped 6 bases and J dropped 7; count of bases not matched to a gene: 10.

This chain joins TRBV11-2 and TRBJ1-2, with no clear D. V dropped 1 base and J dropped 5 bases, with 8 bases sitting between them. CDR1 and CDR2 from the germline V gene are SGHAT and FQNNGV. The CDR3 sequence is 13 residues long. The CDR3 nucleotides read TGTGCCAGCAGCTTAGGTGCCGGGTATGGCTACACCTTC. Translation gives CASSLGAGYGYTF. Based on the CDR3 plus reference TRBV11-2 and TRBJ1-2, the full variable domain is EAGVAQSPRYKIIEKRQSVAFWCNPISGHATLYWYQQILGQGPKLLIQFQNNGVVDDSQLPKDRFSAERLKGVDSTLKIQPAKLEDSAVYLCASSLGAGYGYTFGSGTRLTVV.

The rearrangement uses TRBV7-2 and TRBJ2-3, with D tentatively TRBD1 (6 bases). V lost 2 bases to trimming and J lost 5 bases, with 20 bases between them. There are 17 residues in the CDR3. Germline CDR1 and CDR2: SGHTA and FQGNSA. This CDR3 reads CASSLPRNGQPRDTQYF. The CDR3 bases are TGTGCCAGCAGCTTACCACGGAACGGACAGCCCCGAGATACGCAGTATTTT.

The rearrangement links TRBV19 to TRBJ2-7, with TRBD1 matching 8 bases. The CDR3 runs 14 residues. The J segment lost 0 bases and the V segment lost 8 bases, leaving 6 bases of the junction unmatched. From germline, CDR1 is LNHDA and CDR2 SQIVND (reference sequence). CDR3 sequence (DNA): TGTGCCAGTGCGGGACAGGCGAGCTCCTACGAGCAGTACTTC. It encodes CASAGQASSYEQYF.

The rearrangement joins TRBV29-1 to TRBJ1-3, with 7 bases that match TRBD1. The CDR3 runs 14 residues. Germline V lookup: CDR1 SQVTM, CDR2 ANQGSEA. J was trimmed by 3 bases and V by 8 bases; bases with no gene match: 10. Here the CDR3 DNA reads TGCAGCACCCTAAGCCGGGACAGTGGAAACACCATATATTTT. This translates into CSTLSRDSGNTIYF.

V is TRBV5-1 and J is TRBJ1-1; a possible D gene is TRBD1 (6 bases). The CDR3 totals 13 residues. CDR1 is SGHRS, CDR2 YFSETQ, per germline. Trimming took 9 bases from V and 5 from J, leaving 17 bases between them. The CDR3 coding sequence is TGCGCCACCAGGGACACCCTAAGGACTGAAGCTTTCTTT. Translating gives CATRDTLRTEAFF.

The rearrangement joins TRBV28 to TRBJ2-3; D is perhaps TRBD2 (5 bases). V was shortened by 8 bases and J by 1 base, with 16 bases between the two germline ends. From germline, CDR1 is MDHEN and CDR2 SYDVKM. This CDR3 contains 15 residues. CDR3 region: CASGLSVAGTDTQYF. CDR3 coding DNA: TGTGCCAGCGGACTCTCGGTGGCCGGCACAGATACGCAGTATTTT.

The V and J genes are TRBV11-2 and TRBJ1-4; 8 bases align to TRBD1. This CDR3 has 14 residues. Per the germline V gene, CDR1 is SGHAT and CDR2 is FQNNGV. With 3 bases clipped from V and 8 bases from J, the junction kept 5 bases outside the gene matches. CDR3 DNA sequence: TGTGCCAGCAGCTTCCAGGGGGCCGGCGAAAAACTGTTTTTT. Translation: CASSFQGAGEKLFF.

The chain uses TRBV2 and TRBJ1-3, with TRBD1 as a possible D gene (5 bases). CDR1 and CDR2 (germline): SNHLY, FYNNEI. V was trimmed by 5 bases and J by 2 bases, leaving 13 bases between them. This CDR3 region has 15 residues. In DNA, the CDR3 is TGTGCCAGCAGTCCCTTGGGCAGGGCTGGAAACACCATATATTTT. Its translation is CASSPLGRAGNTIYF.

The chain is built from TRBV3-1 (or the pseudogene TRBV3-2) and TRBJ1-6, with TRBD1 matching over 7 bases. The CDR3 sequence is 14 residues long. The germline V gene encodes CDR1 LGHDT and CDR2 YNNKEL (reference sequence). Trimming removed 6 bases from V and 6 bases from J; junction bases left unmatched: 5. The CDR3 here is CASRRTGGNSPLHF. The CDR3 region has the DNA TGTGCCAGCAGACGGACAGGAGGTAATTCACCCCTCCACTTT.

The rearrangement uses TRBV28 and TRBJ2-7; 11 nucleotides align to TRBD2. CDR3 length: 15 residues. V dropped 2 bases and J dropped 1; count of bases not matched to a gene: 1. CDR1 is MDHEN and CDR2 is SYDVKM in the germline V gene. The CDR3 nucleotides read TGTGCCAGCAGTTTAGGGACTAGCGGATCCTACGAGCAGTACTTC. It is translated as CASSLGTSGSYEQYF.

This clone was observed a handful of times. In DNA form, the CDR3 reads TGTGCCAGCAGCCCTGGGTTGGACAGGGGGCTTGGTCAGCCCCAGCATTTT. It specifies CASSPGLDRGLGQPQHF. This chain joins TRBV7-2 and TRBJ1-5, with TRBD1 matching over 11 bases. The V and J ends lost 5 bases and 6 bases, in that order; junction bases with no gene match: 12. CDR3 size: 17 residues. Per germline, CDR1 SGHTA and CDR2 FQGNSA.

The chain joins TRBV6-2 or TRBV6-3 to TRBJ2-7; TRBD1 is a possible D gene (6 bases). In germline, CDR1 is MNHEY, CDR2 SVGEGT. The CDR3 extends over 14 amino acids. V lost 5 bases and J 5 bases, leaving 16 bases between the germline ends. The CDR3 protein is CASSREGGRHEQYF. The CDR3 coding sequence is TGTGCCAGCAGTCGTGAAGGGGGTCGGCACGAGCAGTACTTC.

The chain joins TRBV7-8 to TRBJ1-4; D is ambiguous. Germline V gene sequence: CDR1 SGHVS, CDR2 FQNEAQ. Between the trimmed V and J ends, which lost 5 bases and 8 bases, there was a span of 15 bases. The CDR3 covers 14 residues. CDR3 sequence: CASSPSTGNEKLFF. The CDR3 nucleotides read TGTGCCAGCAGCCCGTCCACGGGAAACGAAAAACTGTTTTTT.

As regards this clone: Other DNA sequences from this sample encode an identical CDR3 as well. The chain couples TRBV11-3 to TRBJ2-5; weak D call: TRBD1 (7 bases). V lost 5 bases, J lost 5 bases, and 12 bases lay in between. Germline V gene lookup returns CDR1 SGHNT and CDR2 YENEEA. This CDR3 is built from 13 residues. Here the CDR3 reads CASSLAGGETQYF. Here the CDR3 DNA reads TGTGCCAGCAGCCTAGCAGGGGGGGAGACCCAGTACTTC.

The chain uses TRBV11-3 and TRBJ2-5; 9 bases match TRBD1. The CDR3 loop spans 15 amino acids. Per the germline V gene, CDR1 is SGHNT and CDR2 is YENEEA. J was trimmed by 2 bases and V by 6 bases; bases with no gene match: 7. The CDR3 coding sequence is TGTGCCAGCAGTCATCATGGGACAGGGCAAGAGACCCAGTACTTC. Protein product: CASSHHGTGQETQYF.

This clone was counted once. V and J are TRBV11-2 and TRBJ1-1; D unclear. V was cut by 0 bases and J by 1 base, with 9 bases left in between. The CDR3 totals 15 residues. The germline CDR1 and CDR2 sequences are SGHAT and FQNNGV. CDR3 DNA: TGTGCCAGCAGCTTAGATCGACGGAGGAACACTGAAGCTTTCTTT. This translates into CASSLDRRRNTEAFF.

The chain recombines TRBV19 with TRBJ2-5; 7 bases are a match to TRBD1. Trimming took 1 base from V and 0 from J; bases not matched to a gene: 5. Germline CDR1 reads LNHDA; CDR2 reads SQIVND (reference sequence). The CDR3 spans 16 residues. The DNA for the CDR3 is TGTGCCAGTAGTATAGGAGGGGGCGCTAACCAAGAGACCCAGTACTTC. Translating gives CASSIGGGANQETQYF.

J is TRBJ2-7 and V is TRBV7-9; 9 bases are a match to TRBD1. J gave up 5 bases and V 1 base, and 6 bases lay outside the gene matches. The CDR3 runs 15 residues. Germline CDR1 reads SEHNR; CDR2 reads FQNEAQ (reference sequence). The CDR3 loop is CASSLEGQGKDEQYF. The CDR3 bases are TGTGCCAGCAGCTTAGAAGGACAGGGGAAGGACGAGCAGTACTTC.